A single sample gave rise to the 32 T cell receptor beta chains below, sequenced in a study of blood T cells in healthy people across ages. A second 7 to 11 cycle PCR used barcoded and J-beta primers. MiXCR, run by TCRdb on the 5' RACE reads, gives a single entry per CDR3 protein. Among some 1.1 million distinct CDR3 sequences listed, around two fifths were seen once. Sequenced material: blood. The receptors were gathered from a man between 18 and 35 years old in good health.

The chain recombines TRBV2 with TRBJ1-2; no clear D. CDR1 SNHLY and CDR2 FYNNEI come from the germline V gene. This CDR3 contains 13 residues. V was shortened by 3 bases and J by 4 bases, with 9 bases between the two germline ends. CDR3 in amino acids: CASSDPGGYGYTF. The CDR3, as DNA: TGTGCCAGCAGTGACCCGGGAGGCTATGGCTACACCTTC. Complete variable domain (other parts from reference TRBV2 and TRBJ1-2): EPEVTQTPSHQVTQMGQEVILRCVPISNHLYFYWYRQILGQKVEFLVSFYNNEISEKSEIFDDQFSVERPDGSNFTLKIRSTKLEDSAMYFCASSDPGGYGYTFGSGTRLTVV.

This clonotype was observed a handful of times. This chain uses TRBV5-8 with TRBJ1-2, with 7 bases identical to TRBD1. Germline-derived CDR1 and CDR2 are SGHTS and YDEGEE. The J segment lost 5 bases and the V segment lost 2 bases, leaving 6 bases of the junction unmatched. This CDR3 has 14 amino acids. CDR3 in amino acids: CASSFGDSRYGYTF. CDR3 in DNA: TGTGCCAGCAGCTTCGGGGACAGTCGGTATGGCTACACCTTC.

Concerning this clonotype: This may arise from a read error, as a much more abundant clone is one base away. This chain connects TRBV29-1 to TRBJ2-1; D gene unclear. This CDR3 has 14 amino acids. Germline V lookup: CDR1 SQVTM, CDR2 ANQGSEA. Deletions cut 4 bases from V and 5 bases from J, with 15 bases between. The CDR3 sequence is CSVGASLAHNEQFF. CDR3 sequence (DNA): TGCAGCGTTGGGGCCAGTTTAGCTCACAATGAGCAGTTCTTC.

In the case of this clonotype: A much larger clone is a single base away; this may be a read error. V and J are TRBV27 and TRBJ2-7; D gene unclear. CDR3 length: 14 residues. The ends were cut back, 1 base at V and 6 bases at J, with 13 bases in the middle. Germline CDR1 and CDR2: MNHEY and SMNVEV (reference sequence). The CDR3 region is CASSLWQEDGEQYF. For the CDR3, the DNA is TGTGCCAGCAGTTTATGGCAGGAAGACGGCGAGCAGTACTTC.

This rearrangement joins TRBV20-1 to TRBJ2-3; D may be TRBD2 (5 bases). The CDR3 sequence is 14 residues long. The V end lost 0 bases, the J end lost 10 bases, and 17 bases lay between the germline ends. Germline V gives CDR1 DFQATT, CDR2 SNEGSKA (reference sequence). DNA of the CDR3: TGCAGTGCTAGAGATACCCCTAGCTTCTCTTCGCAGTATTTT. Translation gives CSARDTPSFSSQYF.

The rearrangement links TRBV5-1 to TRBJ1-2; D is ambiguous. Deletions cut 4 bases from V and 5 bases from J, with 12 bases between. CDR3 length equals 13 residues. CDR1 and CDR2 from the germline V gene are SGHRS and YFSETQ. CDR3 amino acids: CASSPGEVYGYTF. The CDR3 DNA follows: TGCGCCAGCAGCCCCGGGGAGGTATATGGCTACACCTTC.

Only a few counts were recorded for this clonotype. This chain links TRBV11-1 with TRBJ2-5, with D perhaps matching TRBD2 (6 bases). The CDR3 totals 15 residues. CDR1 is SGHAT and CDR2 is FQDESV in the germline V gene (reference sequence). V was cut by 2 bases and J by 5 bases, with 15 bases left in between. The CDR3 loop reads CASSLFGGWLETQYF. In nucleotides, the CDR3 is TGTGCCAGCAGCTTATTCGGGGGATGGCTGGAGACCCAGTACTTC.

The V and J genes are TRBV5-1 and TRBJ1-2; TRBD1 matches 8 bases. The V gene's germline CDR1 is SGHRS and CDR2 YFSETQ. The CDR3 length is 13 residues. The trim removed 4 bases at V and 5 bases at J, leaving 4 bases unmatched. The CDR3 coding sequence is TGCGCCAGCAGCGGGACAGGAACTTATGGCTACACCTTC. Its translation: CASSGTGTYGYTF. Filled out from reference TRBV5-1 and TRBJ1-2, the complete variable domain reads KAGVTQTPRYLIKTRGQQVTLSCSPISGHRSVSWYQQTPGQGLQFLFEYFSETQRNKGNFPGRFSGRQFSNSRSEMNVSTLELGDSALYLCASSGTGTYGYTFGSGTRLTVV.

As for this clonotype: Mismatch with germline at one junction end may stem from a read error. The chain joins TRBV28 to TRBJ2-7, with 13 nucleotides matching TRBD2. The J call may be wrong; the DNA end is better matched by TRBJ2-5. This CDR3 region has 18 residues. The V gene's germline CDR1 is MDHEN and CDR2 SYDVKM. The CDR3 bases are TGTGCCGGCAGTTTTCTCGAGACTAGCGGGGGGATCCAAGAGACCCAGTACTTC. Protein product: CAGSFLETSGGIQETQYF.

The CDR3 DNA sequence: TGTGCCAGCAGTGAAGCTAGCGGGGTCACAGATACGCAGTATTTT. This encodes CASSEASGVTDTQYF. This chain uses TRBV6-1 with TRBJ2-3; 8 nucleotides match TRBD2. Germline CDR1 and CDR2: MNHNS and SASEGT. J gave up 2 bases and V 0 bases, and 1 base lay outside the gene matches. This CDR3 has 15 residues.

This clonotype was seen repeatedly, ten times or more. The V and J genes are TRBV4-1 and TRBJ1-1; a possible D gene is TRBD1 (6 bases). CDR3 length: 13 amino acids. In germline, CDR1 is MGHRA, CDR2 YSYEKL. V was trimmed by 8 bases and J by 1 base, leaving 11 bases between them. The CDR3 DNA reads TGCGCCAGCCGAGTGACAGGGAACACTGAAGCTTTCTTT. Residues: CASRVTGNTEAFF.

V usage is TRBV3-1 and J usage is TRBJ1-5, with TRBD1 identical over 9 bases. Germline CDR1 LGHDT, CDR2 YNNKEL (reference sequence). The trim removed 1 base at V and 6 bases at J, leaving 4 bases unmatched. This CDR3 has 15 residues. Here the CDR3 DNA reads TGTGCCAGCAGCCAAGGTACAGGGGGCATTCAGCCCCAGCATTTT. Protein sequence: CASSQGTGGIQPQHF.

The chain is built from TRBV4-3 and TRBJ2-2; 10 bases map to TRBD2. V was pared by 4 bases and J by 5 bases, with 7 bases of the junction left unmatched. Germline V gene sequence: CDR1 LGHNA, CDR2 YSLEER. This CDR3 is built from 16 residues. CDR3 DNA: TGCGCCAGCAGCCGGGGAACTAGCGGGGCTACCGGGGAGCTGTTTTTT. Translated, it gives CASSRGTSGATGELFF.

This clonotype was counted many times. The chain combines TRBV7-2 with TRBJ2-5; the D is unclear. The V gene's germline CDR1 is SGHTA and CDR2 FQGNSA. The CDR3 runs 11 residues. Between the trimmed V and J ends, which lost 2 bases and 7 bases, there was a span of 5 bases. The chain's CDR3 is CASSLSGTQYF. The CDR3 nucleotides read TGTGCCAGCAGCTTATCGGGGACCCAGTACTTC.

This clonotype was counted between two and nine times. An end of the junction differs from the germline gene, which may be a read error. This chain connects TRBV12-3 or TRBV12-4 to TRBJ2-3; 12 bases line up with TRBD2. This CDR3 is 15 amino acids long. This CDR3 is CASSTSGGRTDMQYF. CDR3 DNA: TGTGCCAGCAGCACTAGCGGGGGGCGCACAGATATGCAGTATTTT.

This clonotype has a single count. The genes are TRBV9 and TRBJ1-1; 7 bases match TRBD1. Unmatched junction bases numbered 10, after V lost 4 bases and J lost 4 bases. CDR3 length: 15 amino acids. Germline V gene lookup returns CDR1 SGDLS and CDR2 YYNGEE. CDR3 protein: CASSSRQGPSTEAFF. As DNA, the CDR3 is TGTGCCAGCAGCTCTCGACAGGGACCGAGCACTGAAGCTTTCTTT.

The chain combines TRBV5-1 with TRBJ1-1; D possibly corresponds to TRBD1 (5 bases). Trimming removed 4 bases at V and 2 bases at J, with 18 bases between. Germline CDR1 and CDR2: SGHRS and YFSETQ. The CDR3 spans 16 residues. CDR3 nucleotides: TGCGCCAGCAGCCTACAACCTTCGACAGTTAACACTGAAGCTTTCTTT. Protein: CASSLQPSTVNTEAFF.

The chain has TRBV6-1 and TRBJ1-6; no clear D gene. In germline, CDR1 is MNHNS, CDR2 SASEGT. Trimming took 2 bases from V and 6 from J, leaving 14 bases between them. The CDR3 contains 16 residues. CDR3 bases: TGTGCCAGCAGTGAAATGGTGACGAACCGTAATTCACCCCTCCACTTT. Protein sequence: CASSEMVTNRNSPLHF.

The chain couples TRBV7-9 to TRBJ1-2; TRBD1 is a possible D gene (6 bases). Trimming pared 0 bases from V and 7 bases from J, leaving 9 bases between. Germline V gene sequence: CDR1 SEHNR, CDR2 FQNEAQ (reference sequence). The CDR3 contains 13 residues. CDR3 loop: CASSLAVTGGYTF. CDR3 nucleotides: TGTGCCAGCAGCTTAGCGGTGACAGGTGGCTACACCTTC.

This chain links TRBV9 with TRBJ2-3, with TRBD2 matching over 7 bases. Per germline, CDR1 SGDLS and CDR2 YYNGEE. V gave up 3 bases and J gave up 0 bases; unmatched junction bases: 10. The CDR3 spans 17 residues. CDR3 amino acids: CASSGGGAIGSTDTQYF. The CDR3 nucleotides read TGTGCCAGCAGCGGGGGGGGAGCCATCGGAAGCACAGATACGCAGTATTTT.

V and J are TRBV5-1 and TRBJ2-2; 12 positions agree with TRBD2. In germline, CDR1 is SGHRS, CDR2 YFSETQ. After removal of 1 base from V and 9 bases from J, the junction contained 7 bases not matched to a gene. The CDR3 is 16 residues long. In DNA form, the CDR3 reads TGCGCCAGCAGCTTGAACCTAGCGGGGGGGCCGTGGGAGCTGTTTTTT. Amino acids: CASSLNLAGGPWELFF.

This clonotype was counted between two and nine times. The chain links TRBV6-6 to TRBJ1-5; the D gene is possibly TRBD1 (5 bases). This CDR3 region has 15 residues. The V end was cut by 2 bases, the J end by 2 bases, with 10 bases between. Per the germline V gene, CDR1 is MNHNY and CDR2 is SVGAGI (reference sequence). Written as DNA, the CDR3 is TGTGCCAGCAGTTACGGGGGGGGTGGCAATCAGCCCCAGCATTTT. Amino acid sequence: CASSYGGGGNQPQHF.

Points on this clonotype: Just one base apart from a much larger clone, this may be a read error. The rearrangement uses TRBV5-1 and TRBJ1-1; 8 bases map to TRBD1. This CDR3 comprises 14 residues. From germline, CDR1 is SGHRS and CDR2 YFSETQ. DNA for the CDR3: TGCGCCAACAGCGCGACAGGGGTTGGCACTGAAGCTTTCTTT. As protein: CANSATGVGTEAFF.

About this clonotype itself: This may be a read error, as it is one base from a much larger clone. This chain connects TRBV4-2 to TRBJ2-1, with D maybe TRBD1 (6 bases). The CDR3 sequence is 17 residues long. From germline, CDR1 is LGHNA and CDR2 YNFKEQ. Between the trimmed V and J ends, which lost 0 bases and 0 bases, there was a span of 12 bases. CDR3 residues: CASSQDYRESSYNEQFF. CDR3 DNA sequence: TGTGCCAGCAGCCAAGATTACAGGGAAAGCTCCTACAATGAGCAGTTCTTC.

The chain links TRBV7-3 to TRBJ1-1; D is undetermined. The CDR3 runs to 14 residues. Germline CDR1 is SGHTA and CDR2 is FQGTGA. The ends were cut back, 1 base at V and 5 bases at J, with 11 bases in the middle. CDR3 nucleotides: TGTGCCAGCAGCTTAAATTGGGATGGGACTGAAGCTTTCTTT. Protein: CASSLNWDGTEAFF.

The rearrangement joins TRBV20-1 to TRBJ1-1, with 10 positions matching TRBD1. The CDR3 is 14 residues long. Germline-derived CDR1 and CDR2 are DFQATT and SNEGSKA (reference sequence). Trimming at V came to 2 bases and at J to 8 bases, leaving 8 bases not matched to a gene. Here the CDR3 DNA reads TGCAGTGCTAGATTCCCGGGACAGGGGACCGAAGCTTTCTTT. Translation gives CSARFPGQGTEAFF.

The rearrangement joins TRBV7-2 to TRBJ1-5; no reliable D call. The CDR3 runs 16 residues. V shed 4 bases and J shed 4 bases, with 17 bases lying between them. Germline values: CDR1 SGHTA, CDR2 FQGNSA. CDR3 coding DNA: TGTGCCAGCAGCTCCGGAGGTGATGGTTGGAATCAGCCCCAGCATTTT. Protein sequence: CASSSGGDGWNQPQHF.

In this sample, this clonotype turned up a few times. The chain joins TRBV13 to TRBJ2-5; D ambiguous. With 3 bases removed from V and 11 bases from J, the gap between germline ends came to 16 bases. CDR3 length equals 13 residues. The V gene's germline CDR1 is PRHDT and CDR2 FYEKMQ (reference sequence). The CDR3 protein is CASSLGRVGEQYF. CDR3 nucleotides: TGTGCCAGCAGCTTGGGTAGGGTCGGTGAGCAGTACTTC.

This sequence joins TRBV27 and TRBJ2-2; 8 bases agree with TRBD1. Per germline, CDR1 MNHEY and CDR2 SMNVEV (reference sequence). The junction had 6 bases not matched to a gene; V was cut back by 3 bases and J by 0 bases. The CDR3 consists of 17 residues. For the CDR3, the DNA is TGTGCCAGCAGTTTCTGGACAGGGCCGGCGAACACCGGGGAGCTGTTTTTT. This codes for CASSFWTGPANTGELFF.

This clonotype was seen a handful of times. This chain joins TRBV12-3 or TRBV12-4 and TRBJ2-7; D remains unclear. The V end was cut by 8 bases, the J end by 3 bases, with 14 bases between. The CDR3 covers 13 residues. CDR3: CASAPQIYYEQYF. DNA of the CDR3: TGTGCCAGCGCCCCCCAGATATACTACGAGCAGTACTTC.

J is TRBJ2-5 and V is TRBV5-5; D is unclear. CDR1 and CDR2 from the germline V gene are SGHKS and YYEKEE (reference sequence). Between the trimmed V and J ends, which lost 0 bases and 11 bases, there was a span of 14 bases. This CDR3 spans 13 amino acids. The CDR3 here is CASSLERSNEQYF. For the CDR3, the DNA is TGTGCCAGCAGCTTGGAGAGGTCCAATGAGCAGTACTTC.

This chain joins TRBV3-1 and TRBJ1-2; D gene ambiguous. V gave up 4 bases and J gave up 0 bases, with 12 bases separating them. This CDR3 spans 15 amino acids. Germline V lookup: CDR1 LGHDT, CDR2 YNNKEL (reference sequence). CDR3 sequence reads: CASSPDYLTNYGYTF. The CDR3 region has the DNA TGTGCCAGCAGCCCAGACTACCTTACTAACTATGGCTACACCTTC.